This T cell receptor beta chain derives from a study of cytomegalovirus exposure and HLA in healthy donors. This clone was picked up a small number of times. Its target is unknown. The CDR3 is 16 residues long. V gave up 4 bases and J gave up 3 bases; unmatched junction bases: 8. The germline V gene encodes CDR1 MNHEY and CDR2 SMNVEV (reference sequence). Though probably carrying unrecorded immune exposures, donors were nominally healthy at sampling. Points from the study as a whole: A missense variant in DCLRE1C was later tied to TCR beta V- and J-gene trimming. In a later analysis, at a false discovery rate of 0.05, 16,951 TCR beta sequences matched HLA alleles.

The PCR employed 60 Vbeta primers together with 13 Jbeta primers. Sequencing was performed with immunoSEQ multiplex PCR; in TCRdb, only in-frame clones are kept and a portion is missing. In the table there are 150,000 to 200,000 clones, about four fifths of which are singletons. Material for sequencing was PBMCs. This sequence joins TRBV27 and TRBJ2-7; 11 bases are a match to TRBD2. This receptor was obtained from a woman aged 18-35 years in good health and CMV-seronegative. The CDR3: CASSSRLAGKSYEQYF. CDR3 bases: TGTGCCAGCAGTTCCAGACTAGCGGGGAAAAGCTACGAGCAGTACTTC.